This T cell receptor (beta chain) came from a study of T cell repertoires in cytomegalovirus infection. TCRdb called the reads again in MiXCR, with one record for every CDR3 protein. The table has fewer than 6,500 distinct CDR3 sequences, 50% to 55% seen once. After removal of 2 bases from V and 5 bases from J, the junction contained 10 bases not matched to a gene. Germline V lookup: CDR1 SGHTA, CDR2 FQGNSA. The CDR3 contains 17 residues. Points on this clonotype: The antigen is undetermined.

This TCR derives from a human donor in good health (CMV status not recorded). Some clones in this sample may be carry-over from other donors' samples. Sequencing was carried out using PBMCs, sequenced either directly or after in vitro stimulation (not recorded which). This chain links TRBV7-2 with TRBJ2-3; 10 nucleotides agree with TRBD2. CDR3 protein: CASSLRVSGGRGDTQYF. Here the CDR3 DNA reads TGTGCCAGCAGCTTAAGGGTTAGCGGGGGGCGGGGAGATACGCAGTATTTT.